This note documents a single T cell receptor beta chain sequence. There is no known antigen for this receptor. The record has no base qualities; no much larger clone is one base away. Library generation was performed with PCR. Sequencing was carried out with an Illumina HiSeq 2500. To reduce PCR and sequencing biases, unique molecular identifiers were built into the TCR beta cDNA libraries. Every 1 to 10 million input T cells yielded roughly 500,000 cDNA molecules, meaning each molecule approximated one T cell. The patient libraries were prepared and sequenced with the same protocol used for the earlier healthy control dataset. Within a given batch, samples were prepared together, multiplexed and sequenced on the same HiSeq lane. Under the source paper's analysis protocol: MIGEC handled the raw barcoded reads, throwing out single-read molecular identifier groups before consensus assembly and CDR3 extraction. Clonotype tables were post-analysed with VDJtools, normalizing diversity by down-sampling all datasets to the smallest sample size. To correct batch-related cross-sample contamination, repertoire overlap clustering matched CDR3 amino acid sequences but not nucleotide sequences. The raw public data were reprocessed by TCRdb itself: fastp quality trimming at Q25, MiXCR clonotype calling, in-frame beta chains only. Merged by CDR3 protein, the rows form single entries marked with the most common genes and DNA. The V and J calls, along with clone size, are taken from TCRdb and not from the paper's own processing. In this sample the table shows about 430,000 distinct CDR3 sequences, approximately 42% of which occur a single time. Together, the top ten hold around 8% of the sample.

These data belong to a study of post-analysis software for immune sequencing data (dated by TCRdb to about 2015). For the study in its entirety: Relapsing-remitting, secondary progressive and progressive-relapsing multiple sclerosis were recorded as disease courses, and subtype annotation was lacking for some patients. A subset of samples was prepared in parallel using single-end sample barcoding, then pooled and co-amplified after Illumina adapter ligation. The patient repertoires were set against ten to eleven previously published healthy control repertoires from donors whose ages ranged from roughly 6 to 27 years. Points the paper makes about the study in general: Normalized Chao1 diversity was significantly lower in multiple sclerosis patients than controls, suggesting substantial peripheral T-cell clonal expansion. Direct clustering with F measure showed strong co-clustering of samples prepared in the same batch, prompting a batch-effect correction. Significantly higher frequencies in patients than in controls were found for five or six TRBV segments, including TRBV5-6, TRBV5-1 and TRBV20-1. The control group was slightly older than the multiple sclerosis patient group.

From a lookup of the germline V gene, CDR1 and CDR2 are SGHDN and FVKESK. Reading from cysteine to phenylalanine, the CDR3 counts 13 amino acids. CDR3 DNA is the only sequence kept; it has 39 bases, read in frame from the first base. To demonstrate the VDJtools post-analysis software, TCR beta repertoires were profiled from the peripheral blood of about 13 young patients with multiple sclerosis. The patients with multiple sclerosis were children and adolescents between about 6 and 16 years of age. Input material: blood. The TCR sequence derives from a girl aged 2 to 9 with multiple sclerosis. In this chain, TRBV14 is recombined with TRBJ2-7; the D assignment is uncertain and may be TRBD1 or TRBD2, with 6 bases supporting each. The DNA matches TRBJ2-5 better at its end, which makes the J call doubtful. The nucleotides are TGTGCCAGCAGCCCCCGACAGGAGGGGACCCAGTACTTC. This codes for CASSPRQEGTQYF.